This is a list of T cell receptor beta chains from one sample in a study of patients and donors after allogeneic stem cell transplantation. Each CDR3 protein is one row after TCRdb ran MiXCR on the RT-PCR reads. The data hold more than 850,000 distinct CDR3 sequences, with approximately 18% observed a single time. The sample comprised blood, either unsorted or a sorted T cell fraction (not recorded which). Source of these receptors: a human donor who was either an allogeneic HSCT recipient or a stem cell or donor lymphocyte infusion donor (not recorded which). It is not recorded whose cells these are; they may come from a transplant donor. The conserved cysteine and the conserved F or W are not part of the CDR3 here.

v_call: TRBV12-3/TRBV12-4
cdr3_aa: ASRSGLAYTGELF

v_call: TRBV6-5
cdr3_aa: ASSYPLGTNYGYT

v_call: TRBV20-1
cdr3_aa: SADPGQDRGTAYGYT

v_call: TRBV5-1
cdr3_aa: ASSLGGGRGSEQF

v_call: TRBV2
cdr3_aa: ASSEAGAPSTGELF

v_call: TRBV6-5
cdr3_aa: ASSYGRDTYEQY

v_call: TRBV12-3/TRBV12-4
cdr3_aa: ASNSGQGAGKTQY

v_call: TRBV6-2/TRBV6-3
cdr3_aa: ASSYVRDNEQF

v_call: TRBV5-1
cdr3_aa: ASSLKSYFLYEQY

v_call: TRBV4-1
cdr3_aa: ASSHGGGIQY

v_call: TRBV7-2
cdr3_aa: ASSLGSGDPFWEQY

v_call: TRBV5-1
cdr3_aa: ASSLPGGNTGELF

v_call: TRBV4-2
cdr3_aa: ASSQESGSSGGRGYT

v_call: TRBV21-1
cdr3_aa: ASSKEWGRVKETQY

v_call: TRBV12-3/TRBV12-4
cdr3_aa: ASSPDHFQPQH

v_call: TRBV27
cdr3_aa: ASRSGTSGSQY

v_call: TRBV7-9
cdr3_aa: ASSSSGRYEQY

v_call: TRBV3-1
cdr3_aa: ASSPLLAGGGNEQF

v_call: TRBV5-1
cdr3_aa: ASSLGQGPGELF

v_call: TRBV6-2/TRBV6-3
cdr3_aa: ASSYDGPRETQY

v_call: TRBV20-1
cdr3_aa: SARDPSGGTGTEAF

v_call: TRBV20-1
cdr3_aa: SARSDTEAF

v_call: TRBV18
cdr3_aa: ASSPRGLAGINEQY

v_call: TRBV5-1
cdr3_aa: ASSLGQGFSWGEKLF

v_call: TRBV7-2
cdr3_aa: ASSLERGVAAF

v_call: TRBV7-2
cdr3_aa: ASGPQGANYGYT

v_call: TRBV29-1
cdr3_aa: SVGGGQGYYGYT